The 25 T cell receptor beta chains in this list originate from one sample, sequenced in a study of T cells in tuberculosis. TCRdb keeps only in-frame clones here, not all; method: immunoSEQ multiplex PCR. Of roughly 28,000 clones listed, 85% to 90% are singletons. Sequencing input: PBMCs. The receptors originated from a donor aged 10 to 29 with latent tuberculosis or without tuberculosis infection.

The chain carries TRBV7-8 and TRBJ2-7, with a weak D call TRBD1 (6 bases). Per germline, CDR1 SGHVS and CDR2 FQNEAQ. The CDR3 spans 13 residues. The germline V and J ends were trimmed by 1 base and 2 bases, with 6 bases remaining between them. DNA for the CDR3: TGTGCCAGCAGCTTAGGGACAGCCTACGAGCAGTACTTC. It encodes CASSLGTAYEQYF.

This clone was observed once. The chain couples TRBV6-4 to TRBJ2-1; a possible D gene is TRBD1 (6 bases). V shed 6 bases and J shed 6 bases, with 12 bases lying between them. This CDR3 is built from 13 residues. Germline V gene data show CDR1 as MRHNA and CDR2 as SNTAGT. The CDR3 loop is CASSTGSVNEQFF. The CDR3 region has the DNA TGTGCCAGCAGCACAGGGTCCGTCAATGAGCAGTTCTTC.

As DNA, the CDR3 is TGTGCCTTGCAGGGGGTAGGAAACACCATATATTTT. Its translation is CALQGVGNTIYF. This chain links TRBV10-3 with TRBJ1-3; TRBD1 matches at 7 bases. The CDR3 length is 12 residues. Germline CDR1 ENHRY, CDR2 SYGVKD. J was trimmed by 4 bases and V by 11 bases; bases with no gene match: 5.

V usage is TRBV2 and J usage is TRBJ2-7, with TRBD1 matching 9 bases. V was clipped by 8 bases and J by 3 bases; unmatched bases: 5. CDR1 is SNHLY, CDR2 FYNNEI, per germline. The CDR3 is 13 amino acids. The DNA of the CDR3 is TGTGCCAGCGATAGGGACAGGGACTACGAGCAGTACTTC. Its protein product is CASDRDRDYEQYF.

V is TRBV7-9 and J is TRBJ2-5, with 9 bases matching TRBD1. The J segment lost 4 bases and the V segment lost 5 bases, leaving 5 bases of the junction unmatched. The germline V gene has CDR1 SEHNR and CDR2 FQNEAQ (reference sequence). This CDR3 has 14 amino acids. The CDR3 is CASSARDRVETQYF. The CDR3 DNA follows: TGTGCCAGCAGCGCCCGGGACAGGGTAGAGACCCAGTACTTC.

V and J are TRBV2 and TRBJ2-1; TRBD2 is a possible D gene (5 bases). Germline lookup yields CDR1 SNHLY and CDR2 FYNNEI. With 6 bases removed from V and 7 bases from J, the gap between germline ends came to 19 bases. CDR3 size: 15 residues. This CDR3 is CASSEVWSRGNEQFF. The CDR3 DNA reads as TGTGCCAGCAGCGAGGTGTGGTCCCGGGGTAATGAGCAGTTCTTC.

CDR3 sequence reads: CASSPSGGQGNHEQYF. In DNA form, the CDR3 reads TGCGCCAGCAGCCCCTCGGGGGGACAGGGGAACCACGAGCAGTACTTC. This chain links TRBV4-1 with TRBJ2-7; TRBD1 aligns across 10 bases. Germline V gives CDR1 MGHRA, CDR2 YSYEKL. The junction had 11 bases not matched to a gene; V was cut back by 4 bases and J by 5 bases. The CDR3 is made up of 16 amino acids.

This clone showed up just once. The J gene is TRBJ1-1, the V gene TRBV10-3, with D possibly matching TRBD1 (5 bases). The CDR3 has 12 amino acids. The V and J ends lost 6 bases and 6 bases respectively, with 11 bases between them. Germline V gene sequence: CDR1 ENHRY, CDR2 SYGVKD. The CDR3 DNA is TGTGCCATCAGCCAGGGTGCCGCTGAAGCTTTCTTT. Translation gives CAISQGAAEAFF.

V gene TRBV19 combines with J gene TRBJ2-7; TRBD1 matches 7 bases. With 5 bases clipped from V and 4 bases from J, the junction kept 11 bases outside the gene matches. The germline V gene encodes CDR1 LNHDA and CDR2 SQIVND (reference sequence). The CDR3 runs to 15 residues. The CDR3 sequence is CASSPGQVQFYEQYF. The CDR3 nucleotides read TGTGCCAGTAGTCCCGGACAGGTCCAATTTTACGAGCAGTACTTC.

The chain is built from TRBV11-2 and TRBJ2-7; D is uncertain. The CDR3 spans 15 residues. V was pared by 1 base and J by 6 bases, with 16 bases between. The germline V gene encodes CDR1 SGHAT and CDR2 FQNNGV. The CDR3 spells CASSLAGEHLSEQYF. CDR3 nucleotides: TGTGCCAGCAGCTTAGCGGGTGAACACCTTTCCGAGCAGTACTTC.

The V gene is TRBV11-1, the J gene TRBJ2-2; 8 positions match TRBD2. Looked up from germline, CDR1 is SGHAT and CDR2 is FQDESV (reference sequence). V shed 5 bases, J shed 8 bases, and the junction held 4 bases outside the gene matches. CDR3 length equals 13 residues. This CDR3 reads CASSLGLAGELFF. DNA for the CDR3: TGTGCCAGCAGCCTAGGACTAGCAGGGGAGCTGTTTTTT. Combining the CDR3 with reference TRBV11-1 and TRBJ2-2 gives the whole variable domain EAEVAQSPRYKITEKSQAVAFWCDPISGHATLYWYRQILGQGPELLVQFQDESVVDDSQLPKDRFSAERLKGVDSTLKIQPAELGDSAMYLCASSLGLAGELFFGEGSRLTVL.

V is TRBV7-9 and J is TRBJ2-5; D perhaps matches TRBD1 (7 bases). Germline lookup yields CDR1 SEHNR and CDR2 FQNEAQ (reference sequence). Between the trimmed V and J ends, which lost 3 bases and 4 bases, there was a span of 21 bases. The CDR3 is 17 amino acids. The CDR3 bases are TGTGCCAGCAGCTTGATCCGACGACAGGGAGGTGGAGAGACCCAGTACTTC. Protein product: CASSLIRRQGGGETQYF.

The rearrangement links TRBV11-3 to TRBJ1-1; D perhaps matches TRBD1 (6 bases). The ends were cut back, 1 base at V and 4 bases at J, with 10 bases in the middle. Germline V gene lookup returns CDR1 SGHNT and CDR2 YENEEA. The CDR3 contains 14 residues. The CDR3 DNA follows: TGTGCCAGCAGCTTAGGGGGGCTGAGCACTGAAGCTTTCTTT. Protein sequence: CASSLGGLSTEAFF.

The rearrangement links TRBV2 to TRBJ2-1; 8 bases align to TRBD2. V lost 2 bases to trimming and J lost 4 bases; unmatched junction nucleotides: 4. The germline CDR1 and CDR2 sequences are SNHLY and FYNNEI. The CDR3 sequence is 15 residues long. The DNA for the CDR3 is TGTGCCAGCAGTGAAATAGCGGGGACTTACAATGAGCAGTTCTTC. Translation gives CASSEIAGTYNEQFF. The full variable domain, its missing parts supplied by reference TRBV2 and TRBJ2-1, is EPEVTQTPSHQVTQMGQEVILRCVPISNHLYFYWYRQILGQKVEFLVSFYNNEISEKSEIFDDQFSVERPDGSNFTLKIRSTKLEDSAMYFCASSEIAGTYNEQFFGPGTRLTVL.

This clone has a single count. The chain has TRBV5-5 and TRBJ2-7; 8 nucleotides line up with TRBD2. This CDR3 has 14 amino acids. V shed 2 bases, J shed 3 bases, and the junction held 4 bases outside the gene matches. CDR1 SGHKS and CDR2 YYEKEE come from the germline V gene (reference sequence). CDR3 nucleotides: TGTGCCAGCAGCTTTCTCACTAGCGGCTACGAGCAGTACTTC. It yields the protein CASSFLTSGYEQYF.

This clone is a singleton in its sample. CDR3 in amino acids: CASSQGAGVGDTQYF. The CDR3 DNA is TGCGCCAGCAGCCAAGGAGCGGGGGTGGGAGATACGCAGTATTTT. The chain joins TRBV4-1 to TRBJ2-3; 8 bases match TRBD2. This CDR3 region has 15 residues. The ends lost 1 base at V and 5 bases at J; junction bases unmatched: 5. Germline loops: CDR1 MGHRA, CDR2 YSYEKL.

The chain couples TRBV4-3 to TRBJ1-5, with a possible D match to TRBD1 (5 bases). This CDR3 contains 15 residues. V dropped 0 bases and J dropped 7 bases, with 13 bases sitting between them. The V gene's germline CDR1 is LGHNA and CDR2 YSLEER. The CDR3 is CASSQDPQGGQPQHF. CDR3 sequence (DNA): TGCGCCAGCAGCCAAGATCCCCAGGGCGGCCAGCCCCAGCATTTT.

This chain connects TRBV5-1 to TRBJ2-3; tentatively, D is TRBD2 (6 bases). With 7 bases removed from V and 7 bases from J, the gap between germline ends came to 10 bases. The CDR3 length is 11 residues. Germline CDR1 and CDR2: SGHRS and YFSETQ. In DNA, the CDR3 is TGCGCCAGCGGGGAGGACTATACGCAGTATTTT. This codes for CASGEDYTQYF.

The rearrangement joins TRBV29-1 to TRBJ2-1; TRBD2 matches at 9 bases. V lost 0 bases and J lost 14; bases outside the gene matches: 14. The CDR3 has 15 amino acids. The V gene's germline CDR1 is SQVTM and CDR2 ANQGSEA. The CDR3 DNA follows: TGCAGCGTTGAAGAAGGCGGGACTAGCCGTAACTTTAAGTTCTTC. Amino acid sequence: CSVEEGGTSRNFKFF.

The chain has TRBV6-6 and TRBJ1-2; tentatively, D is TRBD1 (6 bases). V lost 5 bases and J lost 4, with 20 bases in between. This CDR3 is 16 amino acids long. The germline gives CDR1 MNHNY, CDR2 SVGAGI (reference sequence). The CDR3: CASSNPSRGGGYGYTF. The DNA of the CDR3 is TGTGCCAGCAGTAACCCAAGCAGGGGAGGGGGCTATGGCTACACCTTC.

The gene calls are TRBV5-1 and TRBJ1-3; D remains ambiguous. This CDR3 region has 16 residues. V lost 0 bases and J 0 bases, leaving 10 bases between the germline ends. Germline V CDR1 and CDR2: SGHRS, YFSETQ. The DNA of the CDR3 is TGCGCCAGCAGCTTGGATGTCGGGAGCTCTGGAAACACCATATATTTT. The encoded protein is CASSLDVGSSGNTIYF.

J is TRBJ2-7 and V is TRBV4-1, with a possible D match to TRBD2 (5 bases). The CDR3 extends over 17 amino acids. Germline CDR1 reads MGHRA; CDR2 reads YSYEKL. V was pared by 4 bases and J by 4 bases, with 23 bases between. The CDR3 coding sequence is TGCGCCAGCAGCCTAGTACCTTATCGGGAAGGCGGTTACGAGCAGTACTTC. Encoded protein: CASSLVPYREGGYEQYF.

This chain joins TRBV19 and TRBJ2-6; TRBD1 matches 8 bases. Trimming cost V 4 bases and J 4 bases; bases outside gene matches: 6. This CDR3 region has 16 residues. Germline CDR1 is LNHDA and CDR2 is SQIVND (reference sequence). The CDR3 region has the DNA TGTGCCAGTAGTAATCGGACAGGGCTCGGGGCCAACGTCCTGACTTTC. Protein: CASSNRTGLGANVLTF.

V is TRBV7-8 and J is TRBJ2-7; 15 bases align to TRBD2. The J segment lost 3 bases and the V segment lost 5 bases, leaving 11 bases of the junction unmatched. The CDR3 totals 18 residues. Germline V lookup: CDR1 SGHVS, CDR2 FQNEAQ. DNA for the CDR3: TGTGCCAGCAGCCCCCGGACTAGCGGGGGGGCATTCGTCTACGAGCAGTACTTC. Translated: CASSPRTSGGAFVYEQYF.

The CDR3 protein is CASGTTIGGSTDTQYF. The CDR3 nucleotides are TGTGCTAGTGGTACCACCATAGGGGGAAGCACAGATACGCAGTATTTT. The gene calls are TRBV12-5 and TRBJ2-3, with TRBD1 as a possible D gene (6 bases). Germline assignment: CDR1 LGHNT and CDR2 FRNRAP. Trimming removed 5 bases from V and 0 bases from J, with 15 bases in between. This CDR3 comprises 16 residues.